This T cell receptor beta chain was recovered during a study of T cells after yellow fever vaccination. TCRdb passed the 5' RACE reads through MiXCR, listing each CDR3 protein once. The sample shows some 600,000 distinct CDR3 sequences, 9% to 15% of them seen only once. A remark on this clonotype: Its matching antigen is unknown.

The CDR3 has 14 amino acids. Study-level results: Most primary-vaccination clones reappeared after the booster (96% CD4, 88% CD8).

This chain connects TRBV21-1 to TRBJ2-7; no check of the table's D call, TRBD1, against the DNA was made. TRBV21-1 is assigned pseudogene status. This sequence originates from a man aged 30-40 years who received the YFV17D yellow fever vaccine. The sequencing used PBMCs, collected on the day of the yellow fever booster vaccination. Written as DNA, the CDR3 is TGTGCCAGCAGAGAGCCGGGACCTTCCTACGAGCAGTACTTC. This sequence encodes CASREPGPSYEQYF.